This TCR beta chain was captured in a study of CD8 T cells in ankylosing spondylitis. The V and J ends lost 3 bases and 0 bases, in that order; junction bases with no gene match: 10. Per the germline V gene, CDR1 is MNHNS and CDR2 is SASEGT. The CDR3 is 19 amino acids. With molecular barcodes, quantitative 5'-RACE was used to make the TCR beta libraries. TCRdb independently ran MiXCR on the 5' RACE reads; one entry per CDR3 protein. This table has about 200,000 distinct CDR3 sequences, roughly 12% appearing once. The rearrangement links TRBV6-1 to TRBJ2-4, with 11 positions matching TRBD2. The TCR sequence derives from a male donor with ankylosing spondylitis or in good health (not recorded which). Specimen: blood, either unsorted or a sorted T cell fraction (not recorded which). The CDR3 DNA reads TGTGCCAGCAGTGAGGGTCTAGCGGGGGGCTGGATAGCCAAAAACATTCAGTACTTC. Translation gives CASSEGLAGGWIAKNIQYF.